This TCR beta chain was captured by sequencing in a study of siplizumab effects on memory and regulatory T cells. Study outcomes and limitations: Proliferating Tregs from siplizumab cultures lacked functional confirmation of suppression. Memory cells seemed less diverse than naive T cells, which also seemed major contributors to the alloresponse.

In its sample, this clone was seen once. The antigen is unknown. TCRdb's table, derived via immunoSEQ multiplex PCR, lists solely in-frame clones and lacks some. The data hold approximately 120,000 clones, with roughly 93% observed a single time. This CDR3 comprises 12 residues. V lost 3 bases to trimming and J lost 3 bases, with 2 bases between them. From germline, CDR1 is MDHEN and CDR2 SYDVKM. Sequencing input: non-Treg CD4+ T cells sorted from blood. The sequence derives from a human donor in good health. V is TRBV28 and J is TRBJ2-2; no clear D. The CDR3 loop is CASSFHTGELFF. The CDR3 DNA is TGTGCCAGCAGTTTCCACACCGGGGAGCTGTTTTTT. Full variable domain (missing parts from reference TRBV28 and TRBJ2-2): DVKVTQSSRYLVKRTGEKVFLECVQDMDHENMFWYRQDPGLGLRLIYFSYDVKMKEKGDIPEGYSVSREKKERFSLILESASTNQTSMYLCASSFHTGELFFGEGSRLTVL.